A selection of T cell receptor beta chains follows, all from one sample in a study of human thymus T cells. Measured with immunoSEQ multiplex PCR; TCRdb has only the in-frame clones, and not every one. The sample contains tens of thousands of clones, roughly 95% of which appear only once. The sequenced sample consisted of thymus tissue. These receptors came from a girl less than two years old with a congenital heart defect but otherwise immunologically healthy. Each CDR3 is given with its conserved first and last residue. The D gene is left open where the match is weak. Where a row states a size, it is once, few, many or the class of an expanded clone; other rows omit it.

TRBV7-3	TRBD1	few	TRBJ1-5	CASSLTSGTGGDLMSQPQHF	TGTGCCAGCAGCTTAACTTCCGGGACAGGGGGCGACTTGATGAGTCAGCCCCAGCATTTT
TRBV10-3	-	-	TRBJ1-2	CAISEYDRSYGYTF	TGTGCCATCAGTGAGTACGACAGAAGCTATGGCTACACCTTC
TRBV5-5	-	-	TRBJ1-5	CASSSSQPQHF	TGTGCCAGCAGTTCTAGTCAGCCCCAGCATTTT
TRBV4-3	-	-	TRBJ1-2	CASSQVSFGDSSYGYTF	TGCGCCAGCAGCCAAGTTTCCTTTGGGGATTCCAGCTATGGCTACACCTTC
TRBV20-1	-	-	TRBJ2-1	CSARVMNEQFF	TGCAGTGCTAGAGTTATGAATGAGCAGTTCTTC
TRBV2	TRBD1	-	TRBJ1-4	CASRNDRGLEKLFF	TGTGCCAGCAGGAACGACAGGGGACTTGAAAAACTGTTTTTT
TRBV5-8	-	-	TRBJ1-2	CASTFLRWQGGNYGYTF	TGTGCCAGCACCTTTCTAAGATGGCAGGGAGGTAACTATGGCTACACCTTC
TRBV19	-	-	TRBJ1-1	CASTPPGAVNTEAFF	TGTGCCTCCACCCCCCCAGGGGCTGTGAACACTGAAGCTTTCTTT
TRBV18	-	-	TRBJ2-7	CASRSPGSYEQYF	TGTGCCAGCCGATCGCCCGGGTCCTACGAGCAGTACTTC
TRBV11-2	-	-	TRBJ2-1	CASSLSGNRYNEQFF	TGTGCCAGCAGCTTATCCGGGAACAGGTACAATGAGCAGTTCTTC
TRBV28	-	-	TRBJ1-2	CASSPSPPEGQGFGYTF	TGTGCCAGCAGTCCCTCCCCTCCTGAAGGGCAGGGCTTTGGCTACACCTTC
TRBV19	-	-	TRBJ1-2	CASSTAYGYTF	TGTGCCAGCAGCACGGCCTATGGCTACACCTTC
TRBV25-1	-	-	TRBJ2-7	CASSAITPYEQYF	TGTGCCAGCAGTGCTATAACACCTTACGAGCAGTACTTC
TRBV11-3	-	-	TRBJ2-2	CASSTAGELFF	TGTGCCAGCAGTACAGCTGGGGAGCTGTTTTTT
TRBV10-3	-	-	TRBJ2-7	CAISDPDCEQYF	TGTGCCATCAGCGACCCCGACTGCGAGCAGTACTTC
TRBV9	-	-	TRBJ1-2	CASSVAGEGTEDGYTF	TGTGCCAGCAGCGTAGCCGGGGAGGGGACGGAGGATGGCTACACCTTC
TRBV14	TRBD1	-	TRBJ1-1	CASSQEVRDRGQKTEAFF	TGTGCCAGCAGCCAAGAGGTCCGGGACAGGGGGCAGAAGACTGAAGCTTTCTTT
TRBV12-2	-	-	TRBJ2-1	CASRLAHKTSWEQFF	TGTGCAAGTCGCTTAGCGCATAAGACGAGTTGGGAGCAGTTCTTC
TRBV27	TRBD1	-	TRBJ2-5	CAAGQGEETQYF	TGTGCGGCGGGACAGGGGGAAGAGACCCAGTACTTC
TRBV14	-	-	TRBJ2-1	CASSPGQRPSYNEQFF	TGTGCCAGCAGCCCAGGACAGCGCCCTTCCTACAATGAGCAGTTCTTC
TRBV29-1	-	-	TRBJ1-5	CSVTFGTPHQPQHF	TGCAGCGTTACTTTCGGGACACCACATCAGCCCCAGCATTTT
TRBV27	-	-	TRBJ1-1	CASSFGSLGQAFF	TGTGCCAGCAGTTTTGGATCTCTGGGTCAGGCTTTCTTT
TRBV21-1	-	-	TRBJ1-2	CASSQWSGKGGDYGYTF	TGTGCCAGCAGCCAATGGTCCGGGAAGGGAGGGGACTATGGCTACACCTTC
TRBV18	-	-	TRBJ1-4	CASSPPGVLFDGTEHNEKLFF	TGTGCCAGCTCACCACCGGGGGTTCTTTTTGACGGTACAGAACATAATGAAAAACTGTTTTTT
TRBV4-2	-	-	TRBJ1-5	CASSQDGGHHSNQPQHF	TGTGCCAGCAGCCAAGATGGGGGGCACCATAGCAATCAGCCCCAGCATTTT
TRBV7-9	-	-	TRBJ1-3	CASSLVHRNSGNTIYF	TGTGCCAGCAGCTTAGTTCACAGAAACTCTGGAAACACCATATATTTT
TRBV14	TRBD1	-	TRBJ2-1	CASSQERGTGFINEQFF	TGTGCCAGCAGCCAAGAGAGGGGGACAGGGTTTATCAATGAGCAGTTCTTC
TRBV5-4	-	once	TRBJ2-1	CASSLHRALYNEQFF	TGTGCCAGCAGCTTACACCGGGCCTTATACAATGAGCAGTTCTTC
TRBV5-1	TRBD1	once	TRBJ1-1	CASSLGKQGAGKNTEAFF	TGCGCCAGCAGCTTGGGAAAACAGGGGGCCGGGAAGAACACTGAAGCTTTCTTT
TRBV9	TRBD2	-	TRBJ2-3	CASSVGPQLAPEDTQYF	TGTGCCAGCAGCGTAGGGCCCCAACTAGCGCCCGAGGATACGCAGTATTTT
TRBV20-1	-	-	TRBJ1-1	CSARFRGRAFF	TGCAGTGCTAGATTTAGGGGAAGGGCTTTCTTT
TRBV11-2	-	-	TRBJ2-6	CASSHLYPISGANVLTF	TGTGCCAGCAGCCACCTTTACCCGATCTCTGGGGCCAACGTCCTGACTTTC
TRBV14	-	-	TRBJ2-1	CASSQDQAAQDKSSYNEQFF	TGTGCCAGCAGCCAAGATCAGGCAGCCCAGGATAAGAGCTCCTACAATGAGCAGTTCTTC
TRBV11-2	TRBD1	-	TRBJ1-1	CASSSPGQGSQDTEAFF	TGTGCCAGCAGCTCCCCGGGACAGGGCTCACAGGACACTGAAGCTTTCTTT
TRBV19	TRBD1	-	TRBJ1-3	CASSKSPGQGSGNTIYF	TGTGCCAGTAGTAAGTCCCCGGGACAGGGGTCCGGAAACACCATATATTTT
TRBV18	-	once	TRBJ2-3	CASSPADFPPIF	TGTGCCAGCTCACCAGCGGACTTCCCCCCCATTTTT
TRBV4-2	-	-	TRBJ2-7	CASSHGAEQYF	TGTGCCAGCAGCCATGGGGCCGAGCAGTACTTC
TRBV18	-	-	TRBJ1-1	CASSHETVPKNTEAFF	TGTGCCAGCTCACACGAGACAGTACCCAAGAACACTGAAGCTTTCTTT
TRBV10-2	TRBD2	-	TRBJ2-7	CASSDPGTSDTYEQYF	TGCGCCAGCAGTGACCCCGGGACTAGCGACACCTACGAGCAGTACTTC
TRBV27	TRBD2	-	TRBJ2-7	CASSPRASGHTDEQYF	TGTGCCAGCAGTCCCCGGGCTAGCGGACATACGGACGAGCAGTACTTC
TRBV19	-	-	TRBJ1-1	CATRGDSNTEAFF	TGTGCCACTAGGGGGGACTCTAACACTGAAGCTTTCTTT
TRBV6-1	TRBD2	-	TRBJ2-2	CAGSGRAGELFF	TGTGCCGGGAGCGGGAGGGCCGGGGAGCTGTTTTTT
TRBV10-1	TRBD2	-	TRBJ2-1	CASSAWTSGRWNEQFF	TGCGCCAGCAGCGCTTGGACTAGCGGGAGATGGAATGAGCAGTTCTTC
TRBV27	TRBD1	-	TRBJ1-5	CASSSHRGLGNQPQHF	TGTGCCAGCAGTTCCCACAGGGGCCTGGGGAATCAGCCCCAGCATTTT
TRBV9	-	-	TRBJ1-5	CASSPGPSNQPQHF	TGTGCCAGCAGCCCCGGGCCTAGCAATCAGCCCCAGCATTTT
TRBV28	-	-	TRBJ2-1	CASSLGANEQFF	TGTGCCAGCAGTTTAGGGGCTAATGAGCAGTTCTTC
TRBV7-9	-	-	TRBJ1-2	CASSFKYAGVGALAGYTF	TGTGCCAGCAGCTTTAAATATGCTGGGGTTGGGGCTCTTGCTGGCTACACCTTC
TRBV5-1	-	-	TRBJ2-1	CASSLAWGSQNEQFF	TGCGCCAGCAGCTTGGCCTGGGGTAGCCAGAATGAGCAGTTCTTC
TRBV9	-	-	TRBJ2-5	CASTKEQGQGKTQYF	TGTGCCAGCACCAAGGAGCAGGGCCAGGGGAAGACCCAGTACTTC
TRBV27	-	-	TRBJ1-5	CASSIVGNSNQPQHF	TGTGCCAGCAGCATAGTAGGGAATAGCAATCAGCCCCAGCATTTT
TRBV5-4	-	-	TRBJ2-1	CASSFSANTYNEQFF	TGTGCCAGCAGCTTTTCCGCTAATACCTACAATGAGCAGTTCTTC
TRBV25-1	-	-	TRBJ2-6	CASSRGGNGANVLTF	TGTGCCAGCAGCCGGGGAGGAAACGGGGCCAACGTCCTGACTTTC
TRBV11-2	TRBD2	-	TRBJ2-5	CASSPGTSGHQETQYF	TGTGCCAGCAGCCCCGGGACTAGCGGCCATCAAGAGACCCAGTACTTC
TRBV6-1	-	once	TRBJ2-1	CASSVMGQLYNEQFF	TGTGCCAGCAGTGTAATGGGACAACTATACAATGAGCAGTTCTTC
TRBV14	TRBD2	once	TRBJ2-1	CASSQESTVGLADPSNSYNEQFF	TGTGCCAGCAGCCAAGAGTCTACTGTAGGACTAGCAGACCCCTCAAACTCCTACAATGAGCAGTTCTTC
TRBV12-5	TRBD1	-	TRBJ1-2	CASGLVNGGTGDGGYTF	TGTGCTAGTGGTTTGGTAAACGGCGGGACAGGGGATGGTGGCTACACCTTC
TRBV27	-	-	TRBJ2-1	CASMRAVTVNEQFF	TGTGCCAGCATGAGGGCCGTAACCGTCAATGAGCAGTTCTTC
TRBV11-2	-	-	TRBJ1-2	CASSLDPINYGYTF	TGTGCCAGCAGCTTAGATCCCATTAACTATGGCTACACCTTC
TRBV7-4	-	-	TRBJ2-5	CASSRNRGETQYF	TGTGCCAGCAGCCGAAACAGAGGGGAGACCCAGTACTTC